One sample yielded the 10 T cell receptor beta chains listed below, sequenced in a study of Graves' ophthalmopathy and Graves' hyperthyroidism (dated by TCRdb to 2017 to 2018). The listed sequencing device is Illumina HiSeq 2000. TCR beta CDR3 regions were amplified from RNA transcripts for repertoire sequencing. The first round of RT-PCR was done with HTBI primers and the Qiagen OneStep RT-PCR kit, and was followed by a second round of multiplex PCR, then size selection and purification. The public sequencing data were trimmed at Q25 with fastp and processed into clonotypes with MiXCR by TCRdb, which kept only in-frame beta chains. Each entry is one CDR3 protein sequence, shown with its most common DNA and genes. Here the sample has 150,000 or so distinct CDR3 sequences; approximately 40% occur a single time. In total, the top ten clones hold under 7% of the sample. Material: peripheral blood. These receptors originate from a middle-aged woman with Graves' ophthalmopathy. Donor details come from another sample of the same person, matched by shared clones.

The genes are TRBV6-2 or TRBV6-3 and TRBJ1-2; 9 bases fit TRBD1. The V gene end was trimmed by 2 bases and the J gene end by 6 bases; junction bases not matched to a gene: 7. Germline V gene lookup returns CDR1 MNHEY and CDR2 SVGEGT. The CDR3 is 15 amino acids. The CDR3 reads CASSYLPDRGNGYTF. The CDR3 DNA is TGTGCCAGCAGTTACCTCCCGGACAGGGGTAATGGCTACACCTTC.

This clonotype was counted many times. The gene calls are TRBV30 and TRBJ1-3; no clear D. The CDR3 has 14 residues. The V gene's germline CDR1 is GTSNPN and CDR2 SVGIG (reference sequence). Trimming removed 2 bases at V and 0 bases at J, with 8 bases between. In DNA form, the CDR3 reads TGTGCCTGGAGTTCTGGGGACTCTGGAAACACCATATATTTT. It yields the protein CAWSSGDSGNTIYF.

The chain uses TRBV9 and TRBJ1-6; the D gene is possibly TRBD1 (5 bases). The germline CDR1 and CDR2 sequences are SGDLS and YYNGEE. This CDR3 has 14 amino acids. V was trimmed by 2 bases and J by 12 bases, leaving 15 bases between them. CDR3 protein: CASSVYQGDGPLHF. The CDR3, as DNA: TGTGCCAGCAGCGTTTACCAGGGCGATGGACCCCTCCACTTT.

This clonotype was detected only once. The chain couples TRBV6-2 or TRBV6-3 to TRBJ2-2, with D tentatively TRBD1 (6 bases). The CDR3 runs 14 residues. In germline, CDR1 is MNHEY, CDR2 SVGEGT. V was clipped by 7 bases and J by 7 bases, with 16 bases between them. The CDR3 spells CASTLPTGRGELFF. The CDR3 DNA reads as TGTGCCAGCACGTTGCCGACAGGTCGCGGGGAGCTGTTTTTT.

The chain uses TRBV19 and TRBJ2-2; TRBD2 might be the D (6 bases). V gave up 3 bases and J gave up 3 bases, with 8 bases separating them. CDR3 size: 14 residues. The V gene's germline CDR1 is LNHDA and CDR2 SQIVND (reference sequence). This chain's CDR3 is CASSMSGYTGELFF. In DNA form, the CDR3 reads TGTGCCAGTAGTATGAGCGGGTACACCGGGGAGCTGTTTTTT.

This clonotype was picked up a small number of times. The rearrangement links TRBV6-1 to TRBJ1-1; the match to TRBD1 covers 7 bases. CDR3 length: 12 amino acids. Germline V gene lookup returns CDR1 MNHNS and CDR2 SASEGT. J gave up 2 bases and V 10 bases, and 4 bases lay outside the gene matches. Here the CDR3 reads CATGDRNTEAFF. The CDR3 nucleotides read TGTGCCACCGGGGACAGAAACACTGAAGCTTTCTTT.

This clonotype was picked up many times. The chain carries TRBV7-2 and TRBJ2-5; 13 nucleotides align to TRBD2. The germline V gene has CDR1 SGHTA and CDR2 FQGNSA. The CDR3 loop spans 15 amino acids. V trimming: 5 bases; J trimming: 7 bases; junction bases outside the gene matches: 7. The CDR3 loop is CASSLGTSGMGTQYF. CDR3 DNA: TGTGCCAGCAGCCTAGGGACTAGCGGGATGGGGACCCAGTACTTC.

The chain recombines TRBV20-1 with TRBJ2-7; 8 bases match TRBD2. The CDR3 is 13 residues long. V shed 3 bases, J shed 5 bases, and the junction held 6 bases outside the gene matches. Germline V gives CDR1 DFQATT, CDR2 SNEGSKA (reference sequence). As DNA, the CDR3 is TGCAGTGCTAGCAGCGGGAGAAACCACGAGCAGTACTTC. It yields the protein CSASSGRNHEQYF.

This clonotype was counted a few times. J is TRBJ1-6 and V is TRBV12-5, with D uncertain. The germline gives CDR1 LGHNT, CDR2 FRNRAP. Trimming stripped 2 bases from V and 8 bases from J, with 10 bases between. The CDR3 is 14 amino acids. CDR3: CASGLYGADSPLHF. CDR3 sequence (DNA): TGTGCTAGTGGTTTGTACGGAGCGGATTCACCCCTCCACTTT.

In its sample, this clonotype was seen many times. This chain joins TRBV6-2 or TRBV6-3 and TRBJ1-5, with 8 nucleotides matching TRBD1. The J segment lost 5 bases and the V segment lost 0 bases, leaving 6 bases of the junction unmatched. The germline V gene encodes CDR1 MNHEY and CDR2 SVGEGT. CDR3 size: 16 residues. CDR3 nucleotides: TGTGCCAGCAGTTACTCCCAGACAGGGGCCGATCAGCCCCAGCATTTT. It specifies CASSYSQTGADQPQHF.